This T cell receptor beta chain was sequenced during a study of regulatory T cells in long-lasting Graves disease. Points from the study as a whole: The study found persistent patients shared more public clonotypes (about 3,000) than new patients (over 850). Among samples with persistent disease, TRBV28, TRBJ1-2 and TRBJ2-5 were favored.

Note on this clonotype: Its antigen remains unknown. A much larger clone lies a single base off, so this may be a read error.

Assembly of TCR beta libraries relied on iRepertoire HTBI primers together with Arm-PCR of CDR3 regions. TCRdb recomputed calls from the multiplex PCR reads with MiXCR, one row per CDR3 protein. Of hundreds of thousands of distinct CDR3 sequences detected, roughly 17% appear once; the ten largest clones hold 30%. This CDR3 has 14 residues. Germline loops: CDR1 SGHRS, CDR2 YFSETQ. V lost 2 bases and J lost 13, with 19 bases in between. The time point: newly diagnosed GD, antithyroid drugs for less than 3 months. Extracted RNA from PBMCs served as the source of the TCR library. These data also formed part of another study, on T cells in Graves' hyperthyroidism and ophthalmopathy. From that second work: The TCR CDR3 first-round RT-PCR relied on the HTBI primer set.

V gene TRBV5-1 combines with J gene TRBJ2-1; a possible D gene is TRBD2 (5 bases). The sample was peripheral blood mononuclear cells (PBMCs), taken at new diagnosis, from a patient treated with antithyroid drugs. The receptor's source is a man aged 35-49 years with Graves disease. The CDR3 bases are TGCGCCAGCAGCTTACGGACGGTCGGGGAGACCCAGTTCTTC. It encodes CASSLRTVGETQFF.